These T cell receptor beta chains were read from a single sample in a study of technical replicates of blood from several donors. Generated by immunoSEQ multiplex PCR, the TCRdb table keeps only in-frame clones and is missing some. Of roughly 79,000 clones listed, 96% are singletons. The sequencing input was T cells isolated from PBMCs. The origin of the receptors is a human donor in good health. CDR3s include the opening cysteine and the closing phenylalanine or tryptophan. D genes are given only for firm matches. Some rows have no size entry. The others give once, few or many, or a class for an expanded clone.

V gene	J gene	D gene	clone size	CDR3 DNA	CDR3 protein
TRBV10-2	TRBJ2-1	NA	NA	TGCGCCAGCAGTGTGGGCACATTGGGCAATGAGCAGTTCTTC	CASSVGTLGNEQFF
TRBV4-3	TRBJ2-7	TRBD2	NA	TGCGCCAGCAGCCCCGCTAGCGGAGGGACCTACGAGCAGTACTTC	CASSPASGGTYEQYF
TRBV29-1	TRBJ2-5	NA	NA	TGCAGCGTTGAAGAGGGCCAGGGGGAGACCCAGTACTTC	CSVEEGQGETQYF
TRBV29-1	TRBJ1-1	NA	few	TGCAGCGATCTCCCCAGGGGTGGAACTGAAGCTTTCTTT	CSDLPRGGTEAFF
TRBV4-1	TRBJ2-7	TRBD2	NA	TGCGCCAGCAGGTCCAATAGCGGGAGCCTCTACGAGCAGTACTTC	CASRSNSGSLYEQYF
TRBV7-8	TRBJ2-2	TRBD2	once	TGTGCCAGCAGCTTAGTCAGCGGGAGAAACACCGGGGAGCTGTTTTTT	CASSLVSGRNTGELFF
TRBV5-5	TRBJ1-1	NA	NA	TGTGCCAGCAGCTTTTTAACAGAGAACACTGAAGCTTTCTTT	CASSFLTENTEAFF
TRBV28	TRBJ1-2	NA	NA	TGTGCCAGCAGTTTATCAGTCCTTTATGGCTACACCTTC	CASSLSVLYGYTF
TRBV28	TRBJ2-2	TRBD2	NA	TGTGCCAGCAGACGGGGGGGAGGGCTGTCCGGGGAGCTGTTTTTT	CASRRGGGLSGELFF
TRBV2	TRBJ1-1	NA	NA	TGTGCCAGCAAGCTTGACGGACTTGAAGCTTTCTTT	CASKLDGLEAFF
TRBV27	TRBJ2-7	TRBD1	NA	TGTGCCAGCAGTTTAGGGAGGACAGGGTTCTACGAGCAGTACTTC	CASSLGRTGFYEQYF
TRBV30	TRBJ2-5	NA	NA	TGTGCCTGGAGTGTAAGCATGGAGACCCAGTACTTC	CAWSVSMETQYF
TRBV7-3	TRBJ2-5	TRBD2	NA	TGTGCCAGCAGCTTAGGCGGGAGTGGAGAGACCCAGTACTTC	CASSLGGSGETQYF
TRBV6-6	TRBJ1-4	NA	NA	TGTGCCAGCAGGCGGGCTGAAAAACTGTTTTTT	CASRRAEKLFF
TRBV28	TRBJ2-6	NA	NA	TGTGCCAGCCTTCGCTCTGGGGCCAACGTCCTGACTTTC	CASLRSGANVLTF
TRBV4-3	TRBJ1-5	NA	once	TGCGCCAGCAGCCGAAATCTGTACAGGGCAGGACAGCCCCAGCATTTT	CASSRNLYRAGQPQHF
TRBV7-3	TRBJ1-4	TRBD1	NA	TGTGCCAGCAGCTTAAAGGGCCCTGACAGGGAAGGAAGCGAAAAACTGTTTTTT	CASSLKGPDREGSEKLFF
TRBV5-1	TRBJ2-5	NA	NA	TGCGCCAGCAGCCCCCTTAGTTTAGTGGAGACCCAGTACTTC	CASSPLSLVETQYF
TRBV28	TRBJ1-5	NA	once	TGTGCCAGCAGTTTACCAGGGGATACTCAGCCCCAGCATTTT	CASSLPGDTQPQHF
TRBV19	TRBJ1-1	NA	NA	TGTGCCAGTAAAGAGCTTCAGGGTACTGAAGCTTTCTTT	CASKELQGTEAFF
TRBV25-1	TRBJ2-3	TRBD2	NA	TGTGCCAGCAGTCTCAAGCGGGAGTTGACAGATACGCAGTATTTT	CASSLKRELTDTQYF
TRBV19	TRBJ1-1	TRBD1	NA	TGTGCCAGTAGTACCTCTGGACAGGGGGTTAAAGACACTGAAGCTTTCTTT	CASSTSGQGVKDTEAFF
TRBV5-6	TRBJ2-1	TRBD2	NA	TGTGCCAGCAACCCAGCGGGATCCCCTATCGAGCAGTTCTTC	CASNPAGSPIEQFF